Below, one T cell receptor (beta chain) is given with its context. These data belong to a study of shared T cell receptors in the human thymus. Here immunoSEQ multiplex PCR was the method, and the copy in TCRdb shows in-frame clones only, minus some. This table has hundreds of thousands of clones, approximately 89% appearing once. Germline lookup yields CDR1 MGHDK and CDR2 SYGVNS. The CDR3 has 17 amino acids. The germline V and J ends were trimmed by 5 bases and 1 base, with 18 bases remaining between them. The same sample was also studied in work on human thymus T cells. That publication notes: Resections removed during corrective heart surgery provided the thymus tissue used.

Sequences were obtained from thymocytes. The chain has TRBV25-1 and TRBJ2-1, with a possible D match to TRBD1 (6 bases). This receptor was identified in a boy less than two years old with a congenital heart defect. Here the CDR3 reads CASSPKVGTKSYNEQFF. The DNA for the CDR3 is TGTGCCAGCAGTCCGAAGGTCGGGACAAAATCCTACAATGAGCAGTTCTTC.